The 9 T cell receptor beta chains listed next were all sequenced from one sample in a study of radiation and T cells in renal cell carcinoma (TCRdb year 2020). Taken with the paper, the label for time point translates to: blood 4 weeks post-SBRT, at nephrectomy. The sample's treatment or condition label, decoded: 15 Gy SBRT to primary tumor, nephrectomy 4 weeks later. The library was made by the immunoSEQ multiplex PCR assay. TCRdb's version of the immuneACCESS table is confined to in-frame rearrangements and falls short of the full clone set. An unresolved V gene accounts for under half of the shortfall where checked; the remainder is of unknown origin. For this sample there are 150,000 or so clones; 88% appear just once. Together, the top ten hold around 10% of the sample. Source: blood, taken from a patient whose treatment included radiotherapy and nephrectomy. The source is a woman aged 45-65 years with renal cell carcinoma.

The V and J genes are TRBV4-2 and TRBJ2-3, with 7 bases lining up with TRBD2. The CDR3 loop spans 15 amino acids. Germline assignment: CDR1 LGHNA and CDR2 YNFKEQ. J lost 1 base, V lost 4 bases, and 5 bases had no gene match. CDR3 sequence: CASSRTSGGTDTQYF. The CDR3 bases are TGTGCCAGCAGCCGAACCAGCGGGGGCACAGATACGCAGTATTTT.

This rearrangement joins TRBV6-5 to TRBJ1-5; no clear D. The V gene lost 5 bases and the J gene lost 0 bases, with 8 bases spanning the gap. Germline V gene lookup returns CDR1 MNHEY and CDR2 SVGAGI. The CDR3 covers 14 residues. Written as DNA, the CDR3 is TGTGCCAGCAGTAAAGTAGGTAGCAATCAGCCCCAGCATTTT. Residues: CASSKVGSNQPQHF.

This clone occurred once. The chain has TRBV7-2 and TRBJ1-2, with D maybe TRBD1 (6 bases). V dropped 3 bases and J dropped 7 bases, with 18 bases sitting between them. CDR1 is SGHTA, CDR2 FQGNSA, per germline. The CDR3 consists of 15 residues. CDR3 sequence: CASSLNRVEIGGYTF. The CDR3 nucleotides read TGTGCCAGCAGCTTGAACAGGGTGGAGATCGGTGGCTACACCTTC.

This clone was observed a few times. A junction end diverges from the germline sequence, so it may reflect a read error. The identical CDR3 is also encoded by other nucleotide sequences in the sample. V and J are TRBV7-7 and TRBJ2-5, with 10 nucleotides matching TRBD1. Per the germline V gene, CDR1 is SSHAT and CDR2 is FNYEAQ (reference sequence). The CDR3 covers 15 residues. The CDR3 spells CASSLGQGVRETQYF. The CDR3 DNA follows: TGTGCTAGCAGCTTAGGACAGGGGGTACGGGAGACCCAGTACTTC.

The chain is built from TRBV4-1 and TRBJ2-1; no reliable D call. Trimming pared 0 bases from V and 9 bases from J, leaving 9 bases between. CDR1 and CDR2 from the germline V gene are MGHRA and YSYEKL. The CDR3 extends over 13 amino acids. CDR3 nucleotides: TGCGCCAGCAGCCAAGACTTATCGACTGAGCAGTTCTTC. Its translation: CASSQDLSTEQFF.

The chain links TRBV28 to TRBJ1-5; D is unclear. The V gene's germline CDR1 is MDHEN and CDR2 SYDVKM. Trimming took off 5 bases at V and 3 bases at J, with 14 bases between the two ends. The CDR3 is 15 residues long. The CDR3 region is CASSPTLKVNQPQHF. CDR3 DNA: TGTGCCAGCAGTCCTACCTTGAAGGTCAATCAGCCCCAGCATTTT.

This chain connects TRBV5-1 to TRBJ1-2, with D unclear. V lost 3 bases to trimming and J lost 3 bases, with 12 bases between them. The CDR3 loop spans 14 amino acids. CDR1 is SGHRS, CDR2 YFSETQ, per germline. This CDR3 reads CASSSEDGYYGYTF. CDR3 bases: TGCGCCAGCAGCTCCGAGGACGGATACTATGGCTACACCTTC.

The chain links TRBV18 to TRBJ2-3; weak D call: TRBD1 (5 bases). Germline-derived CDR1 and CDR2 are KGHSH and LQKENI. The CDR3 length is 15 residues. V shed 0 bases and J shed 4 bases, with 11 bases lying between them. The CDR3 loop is CASSPPKQGADTQYF. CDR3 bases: TGTGCCAGCTCACCACCGAAGCAGGGCGCAGATACGCAGTATTTT. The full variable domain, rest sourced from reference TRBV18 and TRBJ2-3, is NAGVMQNPRHLVRRRGQEARLRCSPMKGHSHVYWYRQLPEEGLKFMVYLQKENIIDESGMPKERFSAEFPKEGPSILRIQQVVRGDSAAYFCASSPPKQGADTQYFGPGTRLTVL.

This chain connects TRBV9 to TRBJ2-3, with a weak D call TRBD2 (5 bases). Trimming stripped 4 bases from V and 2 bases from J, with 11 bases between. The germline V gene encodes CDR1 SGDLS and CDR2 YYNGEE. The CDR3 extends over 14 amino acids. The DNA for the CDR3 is TGTGCCAGCAGCCCGGGGTCGTCCACAGATACGCAGTATTTT. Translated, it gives CASSPGSSTDTQYF.